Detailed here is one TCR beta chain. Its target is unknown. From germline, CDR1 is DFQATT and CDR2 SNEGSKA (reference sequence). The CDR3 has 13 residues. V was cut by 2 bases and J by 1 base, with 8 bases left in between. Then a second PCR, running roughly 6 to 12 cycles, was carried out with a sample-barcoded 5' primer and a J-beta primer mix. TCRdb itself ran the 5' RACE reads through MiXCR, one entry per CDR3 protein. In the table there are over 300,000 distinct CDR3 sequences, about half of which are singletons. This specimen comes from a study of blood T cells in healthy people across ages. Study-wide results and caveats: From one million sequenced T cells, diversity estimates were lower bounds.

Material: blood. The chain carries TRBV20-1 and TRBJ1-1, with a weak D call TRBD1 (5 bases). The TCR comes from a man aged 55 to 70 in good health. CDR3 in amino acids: CSARKGRNTEAFF. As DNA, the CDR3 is TGCAGTGCTAGAAAGGGGCGGAACACTGAAGCTTTCTTT.